Below are 14 T cell receptor beta chains sequenced from a single sample in a study of OX40 agonist ivuxolimab in advanced cancers. Clones were read by immunoSEQ multiplex PCR, and TCRdb kept only the in-frame ones, dropping some. The sample has 40,000 to 60,000 clones, approximately 85% seen once. The input for sequencing was CD4+ or CD8+ T cells sorted from blood, taken in a trial of the OX40 agonist ivuxolimab. Receptors were obtained from an adult with an advanced solid tumor such as melanoma, head and neck, liver or kidney cancer.

The V call is TRBV7-9, the J call TRBJ2-5, with 8 bases that match TRBD2. V dropped 7 bases and J dropped 4; count of bases not matched to a gene: 11. CDR1 is SEHNR and CDR2 is FQNEAQ in the germline V gene (reference sequence). The CDR3 runs 15 residues. Here the CDR3 reads CASNNAGGDRETQYF. In DNA form, the CDR3 reads TGTGCCAGCAACAATGCCGGGGGGGATAGAGAGACCCAGTACTTC.

The gene calls are TRBV7-2 and TRBJ2-1, with 11 bases identical to TRBD1. Trimming cost V 5 bases and J 7 bases; bases outside gene matches: 7. The CDR3 is 15 residues long. Germline V gene lookup returns CDR1 SGHTA and CDR2 FQGNSA. The CDR3 here is CASSTRTGGLNEQFF. DNA for the CDR3: TGTGCCAGCAGCACCAGGACAGGGGGCCTTAATGAGCAGTTCTTC. The full variable domain, in which reference TRBV7-2 and TRBJ2-1 provide the parts outside the CDR3, is GAGVSQSPSNKVTEKGKDVELRCDPISGHTALYWYRQSLGQGLEFLIYFQGNSAPDKSGLPSDRFSAERTGGSVSTLTIQRTQQEDSAVYLCASSTRTGGLNEQFFGPGTRLTVL.

As to this clone: Germline and junction disagree at one end, which may indicate a read error. The chain combines TRBV7-7 with TRBJ2-5; D is ambiguous. Germline V CDR1 and CDR2: SSHAT, FNYEAQ (reference sequence). CDR3 length equals 15 residues. CDR3 coding DNA: TGTGCTAGCAGCTCCGACCCGCCGGGTCGGGAGACCCAGTACTTC. It codes for CASSSDPPGRETQYF.

V and J are TRBV19 and TRBJ1-5, with TRBD1 matching 7 bases. The CDR3 is 14 residues long. Germline trimming cut 4 bases from V and 4 bases from J; bases unmatched to any gene: 4. Germline V gene data show CDR1 as LNHDA and CDR2 as SQIVND (reference sequence). CDR3 amino acids: CASSSRDRNQPQHF. As DNA, the CDR3 is TGTGCCAGTAGTAGTCGGGACAGAAATCAGCCCCAGCATTTT.

V is TRBV4-3 and J is TRBJ2-3, with D possibly TRBD1 on 5 matching bases. The CDR3 runs 16 residues. Germline CDR1 is LGHNA and CDR2 is YSLEER. Deletions cut 6 bases from V and 5 bases from J, with 21 bases between. The CDR3 DNA follows: TGCGCCAGCAGTCCCCGGACATCCTCTCTGGGAGATACGCAGTATTTT. This gives the protein CASSPRTSSLGDTQYF.

CDR3: CASSLVGLRGHGYTF. The CDR3 DNA is TGTGCCAGCAGCTTGGTAGGCCTCAGGGGCCATGGCTACACCTTC. The chain recombines TRBV5-4 with TRBJ1-2, with D possibly TRBD1 on 6 matching bases. Germline CDR1 and CDR2: SGHNT and YYREEE (reference sequence). CDR3 length: 15 amino acids. V gave up 0 bases and J gave up 6 bases, with 15 bases separating them.

V gene TRBV18 combines with J gene TRBJ1-5, with 10 bases matching TRBD1. The length of the CDR3 is 15 residues. V shed 0 bases and J 6 bases; nucleotides not matched to a gene: 2. CDR1 is KGHSH, CDR2 LQKENI, per germline. CDR3 sequence reads: CASSPPGQGSQPQHF. For the CDR3, the DNA is TGTGCCAGCTCACCACCGGGACAGGGGAGTCAGCCCCAGCATTTT.

CDR3 nucleotide sequence: TGTGCCACCAGCCCGGGGGGAGTTGGAAACATTCAGTACTTC. As protein: CATSPGGVGNIQYF. The chain carries TRBV6-1 and TRBJ2-4, with 7 bases identical to TRBD2. Germline loops: CDR1 MNHNS, CDR2 SASEGT. This CDR3 has 14 amino acids. V trimming: 10 bases; J trimming: 6 bases; junction bases outside the gene matches: 12.

This rearrangement joins TRBV5-6 to TRBJ1-5; no reliable D call. Per germline, CDR1 SGHDT and CDR2 YYEEEE. The V end lost 1 base, the J end lost 1 base, and 12 bases lay between the germline ends. This CDR3 contains 16 residues. CDR3 bases: TGTGCCAGCAGCTTGTATGGGCTTACGAGCAATCAGCCCCAGCATTTT. It codes for CASSLYGLTSNQPQHF.

V and J are TRBV2 and TRBJ1-4; weak D call: TRBD1 (5 bases). Germline V lookup: CDR1 SNHLY, CDR2 FYNNEI. V gave up 7 bases and J gave up 7 bases, with 13 bases separating them. This CDR3 region has 13 residues. CDR3 residues: CASNEGRAEKLFF. The CDR3 DNA sequence: TGTGCCAGCAACGAGGGACGGGCTGAAAAACTGTTTTTT.

Here the CDR3 DNA reads TGCGCCAGCAGCCGAGACGGAATCTATGGCTACACCTTC. Residues: CASSRDGIYGYTF. The rearrangement joins TRBV4-3 to TRBJ1-2; D gene uncertain. The germline V gene has CDR1 LGHNA and CDR2 YSLEER. This CDR3 contains 13 residues. V was cut by 4 bases and J by 4 bases, with 10 bases left in between.

This clone was counted only a few times. At one of its ends the junction is not consistent with the germline gene, which may arise from a read error. The rearrangement links TRBV28 to TRBJ2-1, with D uncertain. The CDR3 has 12 amino acids. Germline V CDR1 and CDR2: MDHEN, SYDVKM. CDR3 nucleotides: TGTGCCAGCCGTTTGGAGTACAATGAGCAGTTCTTC. Translating gives CASRLEYNEQFF.

The chain couples TRBV5-6 to TRBJ2-7; 7 positions agree with TRBD2. V lost 6 bases and J lost 0; bases outside the gene matches: 0. This CDR3 comprises 12 residues. From germline, CDR1 is SGHDT and CDR2 YYEEEE. CDR3 region: CASKRDSYEQYF. The CDR3 DNA follows: TGTGCCAGCAAGCGGGACTCCTACGAGCAGTACTTC.

The V gene is TRBV18, the J gene TRBJ1-2; D unclear. The germline CDR1 and CDR2 sequences are KGHSH and LQKENI. Trimming took off 5 bases at V and 7 bases at J, with 14 bases between the two ends. CDR3 length: 13 amino acids. CDR3 loop: CASSIDFKGGYTF. The CDR3 DNA sequence: TGTGCCAGCTCAATCGATTTCAAGGGTGGCTACACCTTC.